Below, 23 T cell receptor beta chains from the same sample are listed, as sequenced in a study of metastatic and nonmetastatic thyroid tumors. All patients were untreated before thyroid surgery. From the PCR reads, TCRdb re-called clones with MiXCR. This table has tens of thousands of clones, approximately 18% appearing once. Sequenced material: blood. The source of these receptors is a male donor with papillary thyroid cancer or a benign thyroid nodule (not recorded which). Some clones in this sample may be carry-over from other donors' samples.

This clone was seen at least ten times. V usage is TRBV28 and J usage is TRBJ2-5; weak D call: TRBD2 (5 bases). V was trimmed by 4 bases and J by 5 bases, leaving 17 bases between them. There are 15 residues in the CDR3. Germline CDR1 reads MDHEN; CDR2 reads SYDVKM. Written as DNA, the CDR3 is TGTGCCAGCAGTTCCGTCCGACGGCGAGGGGAGACCCAGTACTTC. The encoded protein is CASSSVRRRGETQYF.

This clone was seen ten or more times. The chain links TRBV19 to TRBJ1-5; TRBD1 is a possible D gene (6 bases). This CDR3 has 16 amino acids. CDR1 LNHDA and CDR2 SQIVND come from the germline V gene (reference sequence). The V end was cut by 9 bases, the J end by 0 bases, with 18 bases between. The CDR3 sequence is CASRVGGVGSNQPQHF. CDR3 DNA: TGTGCCAGCCGGGTGGGGGGCGTGGGTAGCAATCAGCCCCAGCATTTT.

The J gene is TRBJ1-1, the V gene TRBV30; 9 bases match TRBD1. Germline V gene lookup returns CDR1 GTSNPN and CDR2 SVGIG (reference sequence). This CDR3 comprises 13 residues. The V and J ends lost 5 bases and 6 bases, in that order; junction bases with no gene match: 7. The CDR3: CAWEGTGRAEAFF. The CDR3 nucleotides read TGTGCCTGGGAAGGGACAGGGAGGGCTGAAGCTTTCTTT.

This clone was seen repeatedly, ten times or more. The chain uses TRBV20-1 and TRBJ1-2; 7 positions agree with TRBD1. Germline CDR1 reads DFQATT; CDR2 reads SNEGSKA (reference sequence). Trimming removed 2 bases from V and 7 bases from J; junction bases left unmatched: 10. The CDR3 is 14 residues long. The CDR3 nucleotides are TGCAGTGCTAGATCGACAGGGATTACGGTTGGCTACACCTTC. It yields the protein CSARSTGITVGYTF.

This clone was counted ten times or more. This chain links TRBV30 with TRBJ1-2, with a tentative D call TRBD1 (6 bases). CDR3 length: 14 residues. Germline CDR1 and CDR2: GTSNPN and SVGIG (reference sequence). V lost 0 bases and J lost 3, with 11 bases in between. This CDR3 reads CAWSVLGQYYGYTF. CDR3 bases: TGTGCCTGGAGTGTACTCGGACAGTACTATGGCTACACCTTC.

CDR3 DNA sequence: TGCGCCAGCAGCTTAGGAATAGCGGGGGGGCCGGGAGAGACCCAGTACTTC. This gives the protein CASSLGIAGGPGETQYF. The chain has TRBV5-1 and TRBJ2-5, with 11 bases matching TRBD2. Germline assignment: CDR1 SGHRS and CDR2 YFSETQ. This CDR3 comprises 17 residues. Trimming at V came to 2 bases and at J to 4 bases, leaving 10 bases not matched to a gene.

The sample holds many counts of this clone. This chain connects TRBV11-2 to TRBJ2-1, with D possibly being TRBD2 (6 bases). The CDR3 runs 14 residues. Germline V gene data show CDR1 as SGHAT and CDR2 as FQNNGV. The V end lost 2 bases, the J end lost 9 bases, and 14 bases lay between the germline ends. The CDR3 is CASSLIGSGFEQFF. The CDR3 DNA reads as TGTGCCAGCAGCTTAATCGGGAGTGGTTTTGAGCAGTTCTTC.

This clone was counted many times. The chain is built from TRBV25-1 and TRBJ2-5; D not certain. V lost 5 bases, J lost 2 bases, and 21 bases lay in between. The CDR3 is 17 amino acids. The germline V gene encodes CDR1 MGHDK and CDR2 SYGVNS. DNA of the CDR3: TGTGCCAGCAGTCCAAGGGTCTCGAGACAATTACAAGAGACCCAGTACTTC. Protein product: CASSPRVSRQLQETQYF.

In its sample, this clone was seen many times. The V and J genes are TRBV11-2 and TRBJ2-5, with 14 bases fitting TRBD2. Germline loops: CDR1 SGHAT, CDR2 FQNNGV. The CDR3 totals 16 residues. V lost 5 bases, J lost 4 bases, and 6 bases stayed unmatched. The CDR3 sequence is CASSKTSGGAPETQYF. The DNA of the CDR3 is TGTGCCAGCAGCAAGACTAGCGGGGGGGCCCCAGAGACCCAGTACTTC.

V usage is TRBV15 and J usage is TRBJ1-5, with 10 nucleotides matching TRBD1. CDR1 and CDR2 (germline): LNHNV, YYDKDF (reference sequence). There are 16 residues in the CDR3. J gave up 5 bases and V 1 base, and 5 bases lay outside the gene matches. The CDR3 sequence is CATSRGTGGFYQPQHF. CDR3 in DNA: TGTGCCACCAGCAGAGGGACAGGGGGATTTTATCAGCCCCAGCATTTT.

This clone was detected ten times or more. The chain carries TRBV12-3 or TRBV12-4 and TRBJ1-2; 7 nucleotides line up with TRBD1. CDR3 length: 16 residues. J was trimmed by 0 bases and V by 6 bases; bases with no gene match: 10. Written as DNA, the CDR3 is TGTGCCAGCAGAGGACAGGTACACGGATCTAACTATGGCTACACCTTC. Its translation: CASRGQVHGSNYGYTF.

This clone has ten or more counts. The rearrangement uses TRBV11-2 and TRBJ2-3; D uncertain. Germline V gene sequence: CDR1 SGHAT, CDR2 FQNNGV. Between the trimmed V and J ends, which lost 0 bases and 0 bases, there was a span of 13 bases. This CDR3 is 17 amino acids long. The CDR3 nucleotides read TGTGCCAGCAGCTTAGATCCCGCTAGAACTAGCACAGATACGCAGTATTTT. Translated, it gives CASSLDPARTSTDTQYF.

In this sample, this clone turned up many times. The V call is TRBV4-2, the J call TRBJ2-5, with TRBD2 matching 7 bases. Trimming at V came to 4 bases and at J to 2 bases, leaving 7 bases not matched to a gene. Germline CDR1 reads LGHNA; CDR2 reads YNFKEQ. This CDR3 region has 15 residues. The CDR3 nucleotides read TGTGCCAGCAGCCCGGGGGGTAGGGATCAAGAGACCCAGTACTTC. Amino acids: CASSPGGRDQETQYF.

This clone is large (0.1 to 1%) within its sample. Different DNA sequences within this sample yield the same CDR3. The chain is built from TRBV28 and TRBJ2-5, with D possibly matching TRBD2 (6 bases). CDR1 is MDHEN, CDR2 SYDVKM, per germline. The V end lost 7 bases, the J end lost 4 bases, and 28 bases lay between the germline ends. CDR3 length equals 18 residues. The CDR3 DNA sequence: TGTGCCAGCACCTACTTGTACGGGCGGGACCGAAGTGGAGAGACCCAGTACTTC. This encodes CASTYLYGRDRSGETQYF.

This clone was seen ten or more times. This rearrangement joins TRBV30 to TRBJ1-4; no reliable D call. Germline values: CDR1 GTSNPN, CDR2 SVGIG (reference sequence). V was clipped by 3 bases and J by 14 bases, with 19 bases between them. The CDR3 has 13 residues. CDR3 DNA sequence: TGTGCCTGGAGCTTTCCCGGAAATTTTTACCTGTTTTTT. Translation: CAWSFPGNFYLFF.

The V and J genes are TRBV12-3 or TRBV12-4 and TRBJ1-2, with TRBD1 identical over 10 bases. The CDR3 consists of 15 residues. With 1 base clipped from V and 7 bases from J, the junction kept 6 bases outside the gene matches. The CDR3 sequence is CASSLGTGGGSGYTF. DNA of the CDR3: TGTGCCAGCAGTTTAGGGACAGGGGGAGGATCTGGCTACACCTTC.

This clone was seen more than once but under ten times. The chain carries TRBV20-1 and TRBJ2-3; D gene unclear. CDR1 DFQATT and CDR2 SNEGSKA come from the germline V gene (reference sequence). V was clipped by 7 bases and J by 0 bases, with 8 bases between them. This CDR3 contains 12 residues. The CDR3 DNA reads TGCAGTGGCAAGCTAAGCACAGATACGCAGTATTTT. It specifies CSGKLSTDTQYF.

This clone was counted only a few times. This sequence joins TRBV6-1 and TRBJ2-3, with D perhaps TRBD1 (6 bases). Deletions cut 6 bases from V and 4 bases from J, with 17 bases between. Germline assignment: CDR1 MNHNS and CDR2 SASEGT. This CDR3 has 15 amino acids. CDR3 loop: CASSLFGGLADTQYF. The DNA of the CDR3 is TGTGCCAGCAGCCTCTTTGGGGGCTTGGCAGATACGCAGTATTTT.

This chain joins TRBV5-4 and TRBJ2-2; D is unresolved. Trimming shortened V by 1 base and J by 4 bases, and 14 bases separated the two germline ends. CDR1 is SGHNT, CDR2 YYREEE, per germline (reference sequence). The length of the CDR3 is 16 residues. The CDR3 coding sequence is TGTGCCAGCAGCTTGTTGGCAGTGAGGTTCACCGGGGAGCTGTTTTTT. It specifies CASSLLAVRFTGELFF.

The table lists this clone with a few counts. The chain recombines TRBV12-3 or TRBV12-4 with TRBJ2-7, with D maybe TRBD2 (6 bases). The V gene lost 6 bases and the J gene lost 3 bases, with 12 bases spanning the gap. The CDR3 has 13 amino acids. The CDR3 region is CASRDYSYYEQYF. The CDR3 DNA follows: TGTGCCAGCAGGGACTACAGCTACTACGAGCAGTACTTC.

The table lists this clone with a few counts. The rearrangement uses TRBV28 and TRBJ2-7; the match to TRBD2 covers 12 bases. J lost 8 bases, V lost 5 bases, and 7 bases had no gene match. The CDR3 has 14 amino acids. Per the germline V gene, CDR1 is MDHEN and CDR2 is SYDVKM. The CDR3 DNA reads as TGTGCCAGCAGTGTTACTAGCGGGAGGTCGCAGCAGTACTTC. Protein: CASSVTSGRSQQYF. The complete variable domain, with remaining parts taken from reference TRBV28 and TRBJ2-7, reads DVKVTQSSRYLVKRTGEKVFLECVQDMDHENMFWYRQDPGLGLRLIYFSYDVKMKEKGDIPEGYSVSREKKERFSLILESASTNQTSMYLCASSVTSGRSQQYFGPGTRLTVT.

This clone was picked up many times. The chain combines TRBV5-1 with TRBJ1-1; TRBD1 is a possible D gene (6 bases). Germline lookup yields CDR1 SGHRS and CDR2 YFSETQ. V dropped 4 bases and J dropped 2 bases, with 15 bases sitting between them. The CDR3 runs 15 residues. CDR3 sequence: CASSEVPGANTEAFF. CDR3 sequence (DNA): TGCGCCAGCAGCGAGGTTCCAGGGGCTAACACTGAAGCTTTCTTT.

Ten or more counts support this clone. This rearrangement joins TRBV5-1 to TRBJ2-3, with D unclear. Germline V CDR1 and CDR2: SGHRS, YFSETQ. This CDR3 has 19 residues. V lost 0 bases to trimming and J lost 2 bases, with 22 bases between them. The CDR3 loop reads CASSLGVVSAEDDTDTQYF. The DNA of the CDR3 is TGCGCCAGCAGCTTGGGGGTCGTCAGCGCTGAAGATGACACAGATACGCAGTATTTT.